This T cell receptor (beta chain) was recovered during a study of PD-L1 blockade in urothelial cancer. Across the whole study: Blood gave a median roughly 150,000 T cells.

As to time point: peripheral blood 6 weeks after treatment start. Sampling of each patient yielded between 1 and 8 specimens, collected pretreatment and on-treatment. Synthetic TCR analog templates were spiked into all PCRs individually. Generated by immunoSEQ multiplex PCR, the TCRdb table keeps only in-frame clones and is missing some. The table shows around 69,000 clones, with under 95% occurring only once. This receptor was taken from a woman of 80 years or more with urothelial cancer. The specimen was PBMCs, collected around atezolizumab (anti-PD-L1) treatment.

CDR3 coding DNA: TGTGCCAGCAGTTCCCTCGGACTAGTGACAGATACGCAGTATTTT. The encoded protein is CASSSLGLVTDTQYF. The chain has TRBV27 and TRBJ2-3, with TRBD2 matching 7 bases. Germline-derived CDR1 and CDR2 are MNHEY and SMNVEV (reference sequence). J lost 3 bases, V lost 4 bases, and 7 bases had no gene match. The CDR3 totals 15 residues.